Sequencing of this TCR beta chain was carried out in a study of cytomegalovirus exposure and HLA in healthy donors. Study-wide findings and caveats: Among the sequence variants, a highly shared cluster was likely an artifact of sequencing.

The study ran its PCR with 60 Vbeta and 13 Jbeta primers. The data were produced by immunoSEQ multiplex PCR, yet TCRdb's version contains in-frame clones alone and is incomplete. The sample lists 150,000 to 200,000 clones, roughly 80% occurring once. This CDR3 spans 13 amino acids. V lost 6 bases, J lost 7 bases, and 16 bases lay in between. CDR1 and CDR2 (germline): MNHNY, SVGAGI (reference sequence). About this clone: Its specificity is unknown.

The origin of this receptor is a man aged 30-40 years in good health and CMV-seropositive. The genes are TRBV6-6 and TRBJ2-7, with TRBD2 as a possible D gene (5 bases). Material: PBMCs. CDR3 DNA sequence: TGTGCCAGCAGGCCCGTGAGGGCTCTGGAGCAGTACTTC. Amino acid sequence: CASRPVRALEQYF.